This T cell receptor (beta chain) is drawn from a study of T cell clonality in common variable immunodeficiency. Study-level findings and limits: CVID subjects had higher TCRbeta clonality than healthy controls, most marked in about a third. Fewer TCRbeta clones were shared among CVID subjects than controls.

Blood samples were heparinized, 5 to 8 ml per donor. The sample holds many counts of this clone. Antigen unknown. Only in-frame clones appear in the TCRdb table, and some are missing; sequencing was by immunoSEQ multiplex PCR. The sample shows under 60,000 clones, none of them appearing just once. The specimen sequenced was peripheral blood mononuclear cells. The receptor's source is a person aged 18 to 70 in good health.

The CDR3 spells CASSASGRYNEQFF. CDR3 DNA (partial): TGTGCCAGCAGTGCCAGCGGGAGGTACAATGAG. The rearrangement joins TRBV6-1 to TRBJ2-1; 9 bases are a match to TRBD2. The CDR3 end is not reached by the read, which stops 3 residues before it; the germline J gene fills it in. Per germline, CDR1 MNHNS and CDR2 SASEGT. After removal of 4 bases from V and 4 bases from J, the junction contained 2 bases not matched to a gene. CDR3 length equals 14 residues.